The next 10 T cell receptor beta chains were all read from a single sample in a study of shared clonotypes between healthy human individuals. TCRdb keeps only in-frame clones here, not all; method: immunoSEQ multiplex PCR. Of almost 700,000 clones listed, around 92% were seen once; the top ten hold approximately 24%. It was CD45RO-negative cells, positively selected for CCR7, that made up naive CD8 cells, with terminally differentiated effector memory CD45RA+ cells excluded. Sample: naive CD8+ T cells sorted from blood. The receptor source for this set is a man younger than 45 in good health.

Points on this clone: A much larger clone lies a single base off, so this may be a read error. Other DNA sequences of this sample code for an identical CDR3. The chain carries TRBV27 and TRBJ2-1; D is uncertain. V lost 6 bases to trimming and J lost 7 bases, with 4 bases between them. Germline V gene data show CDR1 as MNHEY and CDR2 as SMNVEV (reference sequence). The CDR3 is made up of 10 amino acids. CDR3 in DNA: TGTGCCAGCAGAGGGAATGAGCAGTTCTTC. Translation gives CASRGNEQFF.

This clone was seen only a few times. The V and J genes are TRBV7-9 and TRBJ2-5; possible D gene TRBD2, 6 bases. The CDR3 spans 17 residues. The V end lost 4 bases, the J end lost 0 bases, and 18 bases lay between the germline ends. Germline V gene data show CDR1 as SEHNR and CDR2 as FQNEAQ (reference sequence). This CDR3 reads CASSWIHSGEYQETQYF. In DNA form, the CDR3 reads TGTGCCAGCAGCTGGATTCATAGCGGAGAGTACCAAGAGACCCAGTACTTC.

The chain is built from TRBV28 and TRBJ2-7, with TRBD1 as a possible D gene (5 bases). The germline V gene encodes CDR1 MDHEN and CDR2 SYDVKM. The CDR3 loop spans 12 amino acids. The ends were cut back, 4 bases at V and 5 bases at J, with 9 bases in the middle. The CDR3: CASSSGIHEQYF. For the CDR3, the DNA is TGTGCCAGCAGTTCAGGGATCCACGAGCAGTACTTC. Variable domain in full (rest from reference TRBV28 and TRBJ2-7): DVKVTQSSRYLVKRTGEKVFLECVQDMDHENMFWYRQDPGLGLRLIYFSYDVKMKEKGDIPEGYSVSREKKERFSLILESASTNQTSMYLCASSSGIHEQYFGPGTRLTVT.

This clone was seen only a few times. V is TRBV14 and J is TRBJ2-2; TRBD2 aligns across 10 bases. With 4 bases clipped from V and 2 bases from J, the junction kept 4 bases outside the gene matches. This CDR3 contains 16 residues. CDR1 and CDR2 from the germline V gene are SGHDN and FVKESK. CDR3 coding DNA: TGTGCCAGCAGCCCATTAGCGGGAGGAAACACCGGGGAGCTGTTTTTT. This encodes CASSPLAGGNTGELFF. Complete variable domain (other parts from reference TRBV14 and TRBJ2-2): EAGVTQFPSHSVIEKGQTVTLRCDPISGHDNLYWYRRVMGKEIKFLLHFVKESKQDESGMPNNRFLAERTGGTYSTLKVQPAELEDSGVYFCASSPLAGGNTGELFFGEGSRLTVL.

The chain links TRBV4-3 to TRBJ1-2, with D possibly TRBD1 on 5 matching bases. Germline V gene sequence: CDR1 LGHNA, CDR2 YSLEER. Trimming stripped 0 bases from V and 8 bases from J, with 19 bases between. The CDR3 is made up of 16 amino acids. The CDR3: CASSQDLQERIWGYTF. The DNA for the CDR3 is TGCGCCAGCAGCCAAGATTTACAGGAGCGTATTTGGGGCTACACCTTC.

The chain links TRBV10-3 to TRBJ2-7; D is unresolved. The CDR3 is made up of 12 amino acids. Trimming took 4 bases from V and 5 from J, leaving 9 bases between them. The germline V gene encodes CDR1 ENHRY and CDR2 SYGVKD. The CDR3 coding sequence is TGTGCCATCAGTGTGATGCCCCACGAGCAGTACTTC. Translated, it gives CAISVMPHEQYF.

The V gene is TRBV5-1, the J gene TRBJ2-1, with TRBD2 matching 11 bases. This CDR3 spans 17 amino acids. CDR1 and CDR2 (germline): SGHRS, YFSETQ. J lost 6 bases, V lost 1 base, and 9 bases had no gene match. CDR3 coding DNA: TGCGCCAGCAGCTTGAAACTAGCGGGAGCTCCGGGCAATGAGCAGTTCTTC. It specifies CASSLKLAGAPGNEQFF. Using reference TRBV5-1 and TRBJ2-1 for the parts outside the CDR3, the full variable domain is KAGVTQTPRYLIKTRGQQVTLSCSPISGHRSVSWYQQTPGQGLQFLFEYFSETQRNKGNFPGRFSGRQFSNSRSEMNVSTLELGDSALYLCASSLKLAGAPGNEQFFGPGTRLTVL.

CDR3 loop: CATSRQPILAGSYNEQFF. DNA for the CDR3: TGTGCCACCAGCAGACAACCAATTCTAGCGGGAAGCTACAATGAGCAGTTCTTC. This chain uses TRBV15 with TRBJ2-1; 9 bases agree with TRBD2. CDR3 length: 18 amino acids. Germline CDR1 reads LNHNV; CDR2 reads YYDKDF (reference sequence). With 2 bases clipped from V and 3 bases from J, the junction kept 11 bases outside the gene matches. Supplemented by reference TRBV15 and TRBJ2-1, the full variable domain reads DAMVIQNPRYQVTQFGKPVTLSCSQTLNHNVMYWYQQKSSQAPKLLFHYYDKDFNNEADTPDNFQSRRPNTSFCFLDIRSPGLGDTAMYLCATSRQPILAGSYNEQFFGPGTRLTVL.

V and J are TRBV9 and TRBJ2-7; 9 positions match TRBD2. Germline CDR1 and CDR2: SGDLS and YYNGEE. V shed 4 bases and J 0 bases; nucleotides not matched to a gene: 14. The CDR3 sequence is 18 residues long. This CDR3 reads CASSPYPPSGTLSYEQYF. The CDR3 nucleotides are TGTGCCAGCAGCCCATACCCTCCTAGCGGGACCCTCTCCTACGAGCAGTACTTC.

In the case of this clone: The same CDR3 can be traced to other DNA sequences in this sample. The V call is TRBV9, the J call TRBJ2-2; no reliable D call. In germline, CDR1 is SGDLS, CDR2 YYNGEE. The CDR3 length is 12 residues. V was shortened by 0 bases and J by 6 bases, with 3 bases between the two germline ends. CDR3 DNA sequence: TGTGCCAGCAGCGTAGGTCCCGGGGAGCTGTTTTTT. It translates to CASSVGPGELFF.